This T cell receptor beta chain was profiled in a study of cytomegalovirus exposure and HLA in healthy donors. Study details: T cells numbering some 170 million yielded around 120 million unique TCR beta sequences in an earlier analysis.

Looked up from germline, CDR1 is SGHRS and CDR2 is YFSETQ. V was pared by 4 bases and J by 1 base, with 11 bases of the junction left unmatched. This CDR3 spans 17 amino acids. Amplification used 60 Vbeta primers and 13 Jbeta primers. TCRdb's copy holds only in-frame clones and misses some; the assay was immunoSEQ multiplex PCR. Here the sample spans roughly 230,000 clones, about 85% being singletons. Study-level results: Reportedly, a later analysis found an Asian-associated ancestry cluster had fewer N-insertions than the approximately 640-donor mean. In the analysis, some V segments, TRBV6-2 and TRBV6-3 included, were excluded as indistinguishable.

In regard to this clone: Its antigen is still unknown.

The receptor's source is a girl aged 2 to 10 in good health and CMV-seronegative. This chain connects TRBV5-1 to TRBJ1-2, with TRBD1 matching 9 bases. The material sequenced was PBMCs. CDR3 in DNA: TGCGCCAGCAGCACCGGACAGGGGTTAGAGGTTAACTATGGCTACACCTTC. Translation: CASSTGQGLEVNYGYTF.